A single sample is the source of the 11 T cell receptor beta chains below, sequenced in a study of molecular identifiers for immune sequencing clone quantification. TCRdb fed the PCR reads into MiXCR, producing one record per CDR3 protein. The repertoire holds approximately 10,000 distinct CDR3 sequences, with around 14% as singletons. Sequencing was performed on naive CD8+ T cells from blood, with Jurkat cell RNA spiked in. Documented subset: FACS-sorted CD8+CD4-CCR7+CD45RA+ naive T cells. Receptors originate from a human donor in good health. Some libraries in this study had Jurkat cell RNA spiked in.

This clonotype was found many times. This rearrangement joins TRBV28 to TRBJ2-1; the D gene is possibly TRBD1 (6 bases). Germline CDR1 MDHEN, CDR2 SYDVKM. The CDR3 has 13 residues. V dropped 6 bases and J dropped 4 bases, with 10 bases sitting between them. CDR3 residues: CASSPTGYNEQFF. The CDR3 region has the DNA TGTGCCAGCAGCCCGACAGGATACAATGAGCAGTTCTTC.

The chain uses TRBV19 and TRBJ2-7; no clear D gene. The germline V gene encodes CDR1 LNHDA and CDR2 SQIVND (reference sequence). There are 14 residues in the CDR3. The germline V and J ends were trimmed by 3 bases and 2 bases, with 11 bases remaining between them. The CDR3 sequence is CASSIYGVAYEQYF. CDR3 in DNA: TGTGCCAGTAGTATTTATGGGGTTGCCTACGAGCAGTACTTC.

As for this clonotype: A much larger clone sits a single nucleotide away, making a read error possible. V usage is TRBV11-2 and J usage is TRBJ2-3; D gene ambiguous. V was trimmed by 0 bases and J by 2 bases, leaving 21 bases between them. The CDR3 has 19 residues. Germline V gene sequence: CDR1 SGHAT, CDR2 FQNNGV. CDR3 residues: CASSLDTASWSLPTDTQYF. The CDR3 coding sequence is TGTGCCAGCAGCTTAGATACCGCTAGTTGGTCCTTACCCACAGATACGCAGTATTTT.

This clonotype qualifies as medium-sized (0.01 to 0.1%). The rearrangement links TRBV13 to TRBJ2-3, with D maybe TRBD1 (5 bases). Germline values: CDR1 PRHDT, CDR2 FYEKMQ (reference sequence). CDR3 length equals 16 residues. Trimming removed 5 bases from V and 1 base from J, with 16 bases in between. The CDR3 coding sequence is TGTGCCAGCAGCCCCGGCCTGGGGCGGCGCACAGATACGCAGTATTTT. Translation gives CASSPGLGRRTDTQYF.

About this clonotype: A much larger clone lies a single base off, so this may be a read error. The chain employs TRBV6-2 or TRBV6-3 and TRBJ2-1, with D possibly TRBD1 on 7 matching bases. V dropped 2 bases and J dropped 12 bases, with 17 bases sitting between them. Germline values: CDR1 MNHEY, CDR2 SVGEGT. The CDR3 has 14 amino acids. CDR3 bases: TGTGCCAGCAGTTACAGGAGGGCCTCAGGGGGGCAGTTCTTC. Protein product: CASSYRRASGGQFF.

This clonotype was observed many times. The chain recombines TRBV7-3 with TRBJ2-3; 8 bases agree with TRBD1. With 5 bases clipped from V and 1 base from J, the junction kept 5 bases outside the gene matches. Germline lookup yields CDR1 SGHTA and CDR2 FQGTGA. CDR3 length: 15 residues. Written as DNA, the CDR3 is TGTGCCAGCAGCCCGACAGGGGTGGGCACAGATACGCAGTATTTT. It codes for CASSPTGVGTDTQYF. The whole variable domain, remainder taken from reference TRBV7-3 and TRBJ2-3, is GAGVSQTPSNKVTEKGKYVELRCDPISGHTALYWYRQSLGQGPEFLIYFQGTGAADDSGLPNDRFFAVRPEGSVSTLKIQRTERGDSAVYLCASSPTGVGTDTQYFGPGTRLTVL.

By its share, this clonotype is medium-sized (0.01 to 0.1%). This chain uses TRBV19 with TRBJ2-1; D gene uncertain. CDR3 size: 14 residues. The V and J ends lost 6 bases and 8 bases respectively, with 17 bases between them. Germline CDR1 and CDR2: LNHDA and SQIVND (reference sequence). The CDR3 loop reads CASRPVPSADEQFF. The CDR3, as DNA: TGTGCCAGTAGACCCGTCCCCAGCGCTGATGAGCAGTTCTTC.

The chain joins TRBV2 to TRBJ1-5; a weak D match, TRBD1 (5 bases). CDR1 SNHLY and CDR2 FYNNEI come from the germline V gene. Trimming stripped 3 bases from V and 6 bases from J, with 12 bases between. This CDR3 comprises 14 residues. The CDR3 is CASSEWGVGQPQHF. The DNA of the CDR3 is TGTGCCAGCAGTGAGTGGGGCGTGGGTCAGCCCCAGCATTTT. The full variable domain, rest sourced from reference TRBV2 and TRBJ1-5, is EPEVTQTPSHQVTQMGQEVILRCVPISNHLYFYWYRQILGQKVEFLVSFYNNEISEKSEIFDDQFSVERPDGSNFTLKIRSTKLEDSAMYFCASSEWGVGQPQHFGDGTRLSIL.

As to this clonotype: This sequence may be a read error, since a much larger clone differs from it by one base. J is TRBJ2-5 and V is TRBV12-3 or TRBV12-4; no firm D call. The CDR3 is made up of 13 amino acids. Trimming pared 2 bases from V and 9 bases from J, leaving 13 bases between. Written as DNA, the CDR3 is TGTGCCAGCAGTTTATATGGGTACGAGGCCCAGTACTTC. Translation gives CASSLYGYEAQYF.

This clonotype has ten or more counts. The chain is built from TRBV7-9 and TRBJ2-1; a possible D gene is TRBD2 (6 bases). The V gene lost 3 bases and the J gene lost 0 bases, with 12 bases spanning the gap. CDR3 length equals 16 residues. Germline lookup yields CDR1 SEHNR and CDR2 FQNEAQ (reference sequence). The CDR3: CASSLVADTSYNEQFF. Here the CDR3 DNA reads TGTGCCAGCAGCTTGGTAGCGGATACCTCCTACAATGAGCAGTTCTTC.

There are a few counts of this clonotype. The genes are TRBV7-8 and TRBJ2-7; 10 bases agree with TRBD1. The CDR3 runs 15 residues. Germline V gene lookup returns CDR1 SGHVS and CDR2 FQNEAQ. The V and J ends lost 4 bases and 5 bases, in that order; junction bases with no gene match: 8. The CDR3 sequence is CASSSLTGGLNEQYF. CDR3 DNA: TGTGCCAGCAGCTCCTTGACAGGGGGCTTAAACGAGCAGTACTTC. The whole variable domain, filled in from reference TRBV7-8 and TRBJ2-7, reads GAGVSQSPRYKVAKRGQDVALRCDPISGHVSLFWYQQALGQGPEFLTYFQNEAQLDKSGLPSDRFFAERPEGSVSTLKIQRTQQEDSAVYLCASSSLTGGLNEQYFGPGTRLTVT.